This entry is about one T cell receptor beta chain. 60 Vbeta and 13 Jbeta primers were used in PCR. The data were produced by immunoSEQ multiplex PCR, yet TCRdb's version contains in-frame clones alone and is incomplete. The sample lists some 110,000 clones; 70% to 85% were seen once. Germline lookup yields CDR1 MNHNS and CDR2 SASEGT. CDR3 length: 13 amino acids. Trimming shortened V by 6 bases and J by 1 base, and 9 bases separated the two germline ends. This entry comes from a study of cytomegalovirus exposure and HLA in healthy donors. The sample taken for sequencing was PBMCs. This clonotype originated in a man in his fifties in good health and CMV-seropositive. V gene TRBV6-1 combines with J gene TRBJ1-1, with D perhaps matching TRBD1 (5 bases). CDR3 bases: TGTGCCAGCAGCAAACAGGAGAACACTGAAGCTTTCTTT. It yields the protein CASSKQENTEAFF.